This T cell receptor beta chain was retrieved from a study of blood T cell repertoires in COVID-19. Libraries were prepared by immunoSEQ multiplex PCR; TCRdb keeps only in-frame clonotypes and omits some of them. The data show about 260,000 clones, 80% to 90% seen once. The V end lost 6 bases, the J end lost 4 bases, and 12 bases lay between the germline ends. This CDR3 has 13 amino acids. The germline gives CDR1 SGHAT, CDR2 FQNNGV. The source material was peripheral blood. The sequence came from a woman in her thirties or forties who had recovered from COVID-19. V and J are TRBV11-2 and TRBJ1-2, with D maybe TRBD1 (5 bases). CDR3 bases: TGTGCCAGCAGGAGGGCCGGGGGCTATGGCTACACCTTC. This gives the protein CASRRAGGYGYTF. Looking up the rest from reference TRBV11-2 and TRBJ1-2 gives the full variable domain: EAGVAQSPRYKIIEKRQSVAFWCNPISGHATLYWYQQILGQGPKLLIQFQNNGVVDDSQLPKDRFSAERLKGVDSTLKIQPAKLEDSAVYLCASRRAGGYGYTFGSGTRLTVV.